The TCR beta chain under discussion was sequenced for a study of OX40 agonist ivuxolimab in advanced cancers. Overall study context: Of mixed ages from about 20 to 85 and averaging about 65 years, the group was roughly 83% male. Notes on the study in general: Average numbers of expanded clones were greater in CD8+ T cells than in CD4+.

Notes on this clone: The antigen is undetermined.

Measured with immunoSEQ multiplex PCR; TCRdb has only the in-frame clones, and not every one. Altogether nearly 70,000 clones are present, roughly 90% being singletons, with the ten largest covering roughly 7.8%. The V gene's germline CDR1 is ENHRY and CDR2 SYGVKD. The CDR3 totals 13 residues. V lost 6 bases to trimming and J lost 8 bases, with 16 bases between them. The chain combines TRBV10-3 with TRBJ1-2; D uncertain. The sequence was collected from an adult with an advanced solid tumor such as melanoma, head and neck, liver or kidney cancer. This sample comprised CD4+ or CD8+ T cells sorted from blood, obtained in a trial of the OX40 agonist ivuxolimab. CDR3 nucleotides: TGTGCCATCAGCCCGGACGCATTGGAAGGCTACACCTTC. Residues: CAISPDALEGYTF.